These 7 T cell receptor beta chains were sequenced from one sample in a study of T-cell reconstitution after alpha-beta-depleted transplantation in children. Researchers prepared the TCRbeta library using unique molecular identifiers, the study reports. MiXCR was run by TCRdb on the PCR reads, yielding one entry per CDR3 protein. Among around 530,000 distinct CDR3 sequences listed, around a third were seen once. Sequencing used PBMCs from the stem cell graft donor, obtained from the stem cell graft. The receptors derive from a human donor who donated a stem cell graft to a child with aplastic anemia.

This clonotype was seen a handful of times. The chain is built from TRBV27 and TRBJ1-1; no firm D call. The CDR3 runs to 14 residues. Germline V gene lookup returns CDR1 MNHEY and CDR2 SMNVEV (reference sequence). V was clipped by 2 bases and J by 3 bases, with 10 bases between them. This CDR3 is CASSLGPLYTEAFF. The CDR3 DNA reads as TGTGCCAGCAGTTTAGGTCCACTCTACACTGAAGCTTTCTTT.

The chain employs TRBV9 and TRBJ2-7; 8 bases match TRBD2. Germline V lookup: CDR1 SGDLS, CDR2 YYNGEE. With V trimmed by 4 bases and J by 0 bases, 3 bases remained unmatched. This CDR3 comprises 14 residues. This CDR3 reads CASSTSGSSYEQYF. In DNA, the CDR3 is TGTGCCAGCAGCACGAGCGGGAGCTCCTACGAGCAGTACTTC.

V gene TRBV19 combines with J gene TRBJ2-1; TRBD2 agrees at 10 bases. The CDR3 loop spans 14 amino acids. The germline V gene encodes CDR1 LNHDA and CDR2 SQIVND (reference sequence). V was pared by 8 bases and J by 2 bases, with 3 bases of the junction left unmatched. The chain's CDR3 is CASASGGPYNEQFF. CDR3 in DNA: TGTGCCAGTGCTAGCGGGGGTCCCTACAATGAGCAGTTCTTC.

This chain connects TRBV7-9 to TRBJ2-6; no clear D gene. V lost 2 bases to trimming and J lost 2 bases, with 10 bases between them. Germline CDR1 and CDR2: SEHNR and FQNEAQ (reference sequence). The CDR3 runs 16 residues. The CDR3 region is CASSLKRSTGANVLTF. CDR3 sequence (DNA): TGTGCCAGCAGCTTAAAAAGGAGTACTGGGGCCAACGTCCTGACTTTC.

This clonotype was picked up a small number of times. The chain carries TRBV29-1 and TRBJ1-3, with no clear D. V lost 8 bases and J 3 bases, leaving 14 bases between the germline ends. CDR3 length equals 13 residues. Germline V gives CDR1 SQVTM, CDR2 ANQGSEA. The CDR3 spells CSFTPGIGNTIYF. The CDR3 DNA sequence: TGCAGCTTTACTCCGGGGATTGGAAACACCATATATTTT.

The V and J genes are TRBV20-1 and TRBJ1-1; tentatively, D is TRBD1 (6 bases). CDR1 DFQATT and CDR2 SNEGSKA come from the germline V gene (reference sequence). The CDR3 sequence is 14 residues long. Trimming removed 1 base from V and 1 base from J, with 10 bases in between. The CDR3 is CSARGRGGNTEAFF. For the CDR3, the DNA is TGCAGTGCTAGAGGCAGGGGAGGGAACACTGAAGCTTTCTTT.

The chain uses TRBV2 and TRBJ2-7, with 7 bases matching TRBD1. This CDR3 region has 14 residues. With 6 bases clipped from V and 2 bases from J, the junction kept 7 bases outside the gene matches. Germline loops: CDR1 SNHLY, CDR2 FYNNEI. CDR3 region: CASRAGTATYEQYV. The CDR3 coding sequence is TGTGCCAGCAGGGCCGGGACAGCCACCTACGAGCAGTACGTC.